The 21 T cell receptor beta chains given below trace back to one sample, sequenced in a study of Ad26.COV2.S vaccination and SARS-CoV-2 variants. Treatment defined: around 19 received Ad26.COV2.S at low or high dose, single or two shots; about 5 received placebo; per-sample allocation not given. The samples were gathered on day 63 after the first injection of vaccine or placebo. The assay was immunoSEQ multiplex PCR, and TCRdb's table has in-frame clones only and misses some. The sample holds about 400,000 clones, roughly nine tenths seen once. Specimen: peripheral blood, collected in a trial of Ad26.COV2.S vaccine versus placebo. Receptors originate from a person between 18 and 60 years old who received the Ad26.COV2.S COVID-19 vaccine or a placebo.

In this sample, this clone turned up many times. The chain combines TRBV20-1 with TRBJ1-6, with D possibly TRBD1 on 5 matching bases. This CDR3 spans 15 amino acids. Germline V CDR1 and CDR2: DFQATT, SNEGSKA (reference sequence). The V gene lost 3 bases and the J gene lost 6 bases, with 15 bases spanning the gap. In nucleotides, the CDR3 is TGCAGTGCTAGTGGGCGGGGGGGTTCTAATTCACCCCTCCACTTT. Its translation is CSASGRGGSNSPLHF.

The rearrangement links TRBV2 to TRBJ1-1; D is unresolved. CDR3 length: 12 amino acids. Germline CDR1 SNHLY, CDR2 FYNNEI. Trimming took 6 bases from V and 8 from J, leaving 13 bases between them. For the CDR3, the DNA is TGTGCCAGCAGCCCCAGGCCGTGGGAAGCTTTCTTT. Translated, it gives CASSPRPWEAFF.

The chain links TRBV29-1 to TRBJ2-5; D is perhaps TRBD1 (6 bases). Germline CDR1 reads SQVTM; CDR2 reads ANQGSEA. This CDR3 is built from 14 residues. The V and J ends lost 6 bases and 5 bases respectively, with 19 bases between them. CDR3 region: CSVAETGTGETQYF. The CDR3, as DNA: TGCAGCGTAGCTGAAACAGGGACGGGGGAGACCCAGTACTTC.

The chain has TRBV11-2 and TRBJ2-2, with D unresolved. The CDR3 length is 14 residues. V dropped 6 bases and J dropped 0 bases, with 8 bases sitting between them. Germline V gives CDR1 SGHAT, CDR2 FQNNGV. CDR3 sequence: CASRALSNTGELFF. The CDR3 coding sequence is TGTGCCAGCAGGGCCCTATCGAACACCGGGGAGCTGTTTTTT. Together with reference TRBV11-2 and TRBJ2-2, the CDR3 gives the full variable domain: EAGVAQSPRYKIIEKRQSVAFWCNPISGHATLYWYQQILGQGPKLLIQFQNNGVVDDSQLPKDRFSAERLKGVDSTLKIQPAKLEDSAVYLCASRALSNTGELFFGEGSRLTVL.

V usage is TRBV10-3 and J usage is TRBJ2-6; D possibly uses TRBD1 or TRBD2 (5 bases each). The CDR3 runs to 18 residues. Germline V gives CDR1 ENHRY, CDR2 SYGVKD. Trimming pared 11 bases from V and 0 bases from J, leaving 23 bases between. The CDR3 bases are TGTGCCTCACGTTCATCGGGGCAGTGGGACTCTGGGGCCAACGTCCTGACTTTC. As protein: CASRSSGQWDSGANVLTF.

The rearrangement joins TRBV4-1 to TRBJ2-1; TRBD2 matches at 11 bases. After removal of 1 base from V and 7 bases from J, the junction contained 9 bases not matched to a gene. Germline CDR1 is MGHRA and CDR2 is YSYEKL. The CDR3 length is 17 residues. Written as DNA, the CDR3 is TGCGCCAGCAGCCAAGTTGACGGGAGACTAGCGGGGAATGAGCAGTTCTTC. Its protein product is CASSQVDGRLAGNEQFF.

This chain joins TRBV10-1 and TRBJ2-2; D is unclear. Trimming shortened V by 4 bases and J by 6 bases, and 6 bases separated the two germline ends. CDR1 is WNHNN, CDR2 SYGVQD, per germline (reference sequence). This CDR3 region has 12 residues. The DNA of the CDR3 is TGCGCCAGCAGTGCCAGCTCCGGGGAGCTGTTTTTT. Its protein product is CASSASSGELFF.

This chain joins TRBV15 and TRBJ1-4, with D uncertain. The CDR3 spans 13 residues. Trimming left V 1 base short and J 7 bases short, with 7 bases between. Per germline, CDR1 LNHNV and CDR2 YYDKDF (reference sequence). The DNA of the CDR3 is TGTGCCACCAGCAGAGGGACCCTTGAAAAACTGTTTTTT. Amino acids: CATSRGTLEKLFF.

The chain joins TRBV2 to TRBJ1-5; weak D call: TRBD1 (6 bases). The CDR3 has 16 residues. The germline gives CDR1 SNHLY, CDR2 FYNNEI. The V gene lost 4 bases and the J gene lost 0 bases, with 13 bases spanning the gap. CDR3 amino acids: CASSGGRGYSNQPQHF. The CDR3 DNA sequence: TGTGCCAGCAGTGGGGGCAGGGGCTATAGCAATCAGCCCCAGCATTTT.

The J gene is TRBJ2-3, the V gene TRBV6-2 or TRBV6-3; D is possibly TRBD2 (6 bases). The CDR3 runs 15 residues. Trimming removed 4 bases from V and 0 bases from J, with 11 bases in between. Germline V gene lookup returns CDR1 MNHEY and CDR2 SVGEGT. CDR3 nucleotide sequence: TGTGCCAGCAGTTCGAAGCGGGTCAGCACAGATACGCAGTATTTT. The encoded protein is CASSSKRVSTDTQYF.

The V and J genes are TRBV6-5 and TRBJ1-1; D call uncertain. The CDR3 spans 16 residues. Trimming shortened V by 2 bases and J by 0 bases, and 13 bases separated the two germline ends. Germline CDR1 reads MNHEY; CDR2 reads SVGAGI. For the CDR3, the DNA is TGTGCCAGCAGTTACCGATCGGGTACCATGAACACTGAAGCTTTCTTT. This gives the protein CASSYRSGTMNTEAFF.

The V call is TRBV24-1, the J call TRBJ2-1; TRBD2 aligns across 10 bases. Losses at the gene ends were 4 bases for V and 6 bases for J; bases not matched to a gene: 5. The CDR3 spans 15 residues. Germline CDR1 KGHDR, CDR2 SFDVKD. Here the CDR3 reads CATSDSGGDSNEQFF. As DNA, the CDR3 is TGTGCCACCAGTGACAGCGGGGGGGATAGCAATGAGCAGTTCTTC.

V is TRBV20-1 and J is TRBJ1-6, with D unresolved. Germline CDR1 reads DFQATT; CDR2 reads SNEGSKA (reference sequence). The CDR3 extends over 12 amino acids. V was trimmed by 3 bases and J by 8 bases, leaving 8 bases between them. The CDR3 DNA sequence: TGCAGTGCTAGTCGGTCGGATTCACCCCTCCACTTT. It yields the protein CSASRSDSPLHF.

V usage is TRBV14 and J usage is TRBJ1-2; maybe TRBD1 (5 bases). The V end was cut by 3 bases, the J end by 5 bases, with 19 bases between. The CDR3 extends over 16 amino acids. Germline CDR1 and CDR2: SGHDN and FVKESK. The CDR3 DNA sequence: TGTGCCAGCAGCCACCGACTAGGCTCCAGGGCTTATGGCTACACCTTC. Protein sequence: CASSHRLGSRAYGYTF.

This chain joins TRBV3-1 (or the pseudogene TRBV3-2) and TRBJ1-5; D is uncertain. The CDR3 runs to 12 residues. Trimming removed 3 bases from V and 6 bases from J, with 6 bases in between. The germline gives CDR1 LGHDT, CDR2 YNNKEL (reference sequence). The CDR3 protein is CASSHPGQPQHF. CDR3 DNA sequence: TGTGCCAGCAGCCATCCGGGTCAGCCCCAGCATTTT.

The chain uses TRBV6-5 and TRBJ2-7; 10 nucleotides match TRBD1. There are 15 residues in the CDR3. The germline gives CDR1 MNHEY, CDR2 SVGAGI. The J segment lost 4 bases and the V segment lost 7 bases, leaving 10 bases of the junction unmatched. The CDR3 is CASTRGRDRGYEQYF. The CDR3 DNA follows: TGTGCCAGCACCCGAGGTCGGGACAGGGGTTACGAGCAGTACTTC.

J is TRBJ2-3 and V is TRBV5-6; TRBD1 is a possible D gene (5 bases). The germline V and J ends were trimmed by 1 base and 4 bases, with 13 bases remaining between them. This CDR3 has 15 amino acids. Looked up from germline, CDR1 is SGHDT and CDR2 is YYEEEE. In DNA form, the CDR3 reads TGTGCCAGCAGCTTGTGGGGCGAGGTAGCAGATACGCAGTATTTT. Its translation: CASSLWGEVADTQYF.

This clone was seen ten or more times. This rearrangement joins TRBV24-1 to TRBJ1-1; no clear D gene. V dropped 4 bases and J dropped 8 bases, with 10 bases sitting between them. Germline-derived CDR1 and CDR2 are KGHDR and SFDVKD. The CDR3 covers 12 residues. The CDR3 loop reads CATSEDGREAFF. CDR3 in DNA: TGTGCCACCAGTGAGGACGGACGCGAAGCTTTCTTT.

This chain links TRBV6-2 or TRBV6-3 with TRBJ1-5, with D maybe TRBD1 (6 bases). The V and J ends lost 4 bases and 6 bases respectively, with 16 bases between them. This CDR3 has 15 residues. Germline V CDR1 and CDR2: MNHEY, SVGEGT. In nucleotides, the CDR3 is TGTGCCAGCAGTTCCCTCCGGGACACGCCTCAGCCCCAGCATTTT. The encoded protein is CASSSLRDTPQPQHF.

This chain uses TRBV12-5 with TRBJ2-1; D remains ambiguous. V gave up 3 bases and J gave up 8 bases, with 5 bases separating them. This CDR3 contains 11 residues. CDR1 LGHNT and CDR2 FRNRAP come from the germline V gene. This chain's CDR3 is CASGFSDEQFF. CDR3 in DNA: TGTGCTAGTGGTTTTTCCGATGAGCAGTTCTTC.

The gene calls are TRBV6-4 and TRBJ1-3, with a tentative D call TRBD1 (5 bases). Germline V lookup: CDR1 MRHNA, CDR2 SNTAGT. The CDR3 is 15 residues long. V was cut by 3 bases and J by 0 bases, with 9 bases left in between. CDR3 in amino acids: CASSEGAHSGNTIYF. The CDR3, as DNA: TGTGCCAGCAGTGAAGGGGCCCACTCTGGAAACACCATATATTTT.